The T cell receptor (beta chain) described here comes from a study of cytotoxic CD8 clonotypes in ibrutinib-treated CLL. Study-wide context: Median treatment time before response sampling was 12 months, range 6 to 36.

With 6 bases clipped from V and 0 bases from J, the junction kept 2 bases outside the gene matches. Germline-derived CDR1 and CDR2 are SGHDT and YYEEEE. The CDR3 runs to 13 residues. Findings and limits, study-wide: Clonality was higher at ibrutinib response and returned toward baseline at progression. On treatment, the uncommon public clonotypes contracted or remained stable.

A note on this clone: Antigen specificity is unknown.

Measured with immunoSEQ multiplex PCR; TCRdb has only the in-frame clones, and not every one. The top ten hold around 2.1% of the sample, which has 150,000 or so clones, 70% to 90% seen once. This TCR came from a human donor with chronic lymphocytic leukemia. The specimen comprised PBMCs, sampled after 24 months of ibrutinib treatment. The chain is built from TRBV5-6 and TRBJ2-7; 8 nucleotides agree with TRBD1. The CDR3 region is CASTQGASYEQYF. The CDR3 DNA is TGTGCCAGCACCCAGGGGGCCTCCTACGAGCAGTACTTC.